One sample yielded the 13 T cell receptor beta chains listed below, sequenced in a study of blood T cell repertoires in COVID-19. TCRdb keeps only in-frame clones here, not all; method: immunoSEQ multiplex PCR. The data hold a few hundred thousand clones, with 80% to 90% observed a single time. Sequencing was performed on PBMCs or T cells enriched from blood (not recorded which). The receptors stem from a woman aged 45-59 years who had been exposed to COVID-19.

The chain combines TRBV6-2 or TRBV6-3 with TRBJ1-2; no definite D call. This CDR3 comprises 12 residues. The V gene's germline CDR1 is MNHEY and CDR2 SVGEGT. V shed 6 bases and J shed 6 bases, with 11 bases lying between them. This chain's CDR3 is CASSLPLDGYTF. The CDR3 DNA sequence: TGTGCCAGCAGCCTCCCACTAGATGGCTACACCTTC.

This chain connects TRBV27 to TRBJ1-1; D is undetermined. The CDR3 contains 12 residues. Per germline, CDR1 MNHEY and CDR2 SMNVEV (reference sequence). V lost 5 bases to trimming and J lost 11 bases, with 15 bases between them. CDR3 in amino acids: CASSAPLGVAFF. CDR3 in DNA: TGTGCCAGCAGTGCCCCTCTTGGAGTGGCTTTCTTT.

The chain is built from TRBV5-1 and TRBJ2-7; D possibly corresponds to TRBD1 (5 bases). The germline V gene has CDR1 SGHRS and CDR2 YFSETQ. V shed 2 bases and J shed 5 bases, with 17 bases lying between them. The CDR3 has 15 residues. As DNA, the CDR3 is TGCGCCAGCAGCTTTGAAAACAGGCACCTAGACGAGCAGTACTTC. Its translation: CASSFENRHLDEQYF.

The chain combines TRBV6-4 with TRBJ2-1; the match to TRBD2 covers 12 bases. Germline V gene sequence: CDR1 MRHNA, CDR2 SNTAGT. The CDR3 spans 15 residues. The V and J ends lost 4 bases and 3 bases, in that order; junction bases with no gene match: 1. The DNA of the CDR3 is TGTGCCAGCAGTGTACTAGCGGGGGGCTACAATGAGCAGTTCTTC. Translated: CASSVLAGGYNEQFF.

The chain has TRBV9 and TRBJ1-1; the D is unclear. The CDR3 is 14 residues long. Between the trimmed V and J ends, which lost 0 bases and 0 bases, there was a span of 6 bases. CDR1 is SGDLS, CDR2 YYNGEE, per germline. The CDR3 DNA follows: TGTGCCAGCAGCGTAGGACATATGAACACTGAAGCTTTCTTT. Amino acid sequence: CASSVGHMNTEAFF.

The chain joins TRBV5-1 to TRBJ1-2, with D perhaps TRBD1 (5 bases). The V end lost 3 bases, the J end lost 1 base, and 7 bases lay between the germline ends. The CDR3 sequence is 13 residues long. Looked up from germline, CDR1 is SGHRS and CDR2 is YFSETQ. This CDR3 reads CASSSRDNYGYTF. CDR3 in DNA: TGCGCCAGCAGCTCCAGGGATAACTATGGCTACACCTTC.

This clone was seen a single time. The chain links TRBV9 to TRBJ2-5, with 10 bases aligning to TRBD2. The CDR3 contains 14 residues. V lost 3 bases and J lost 5; bases outside the gene matches: 4. CDR1 SGDLS and CDR2 YYNGEE come from the germline V gene. In DNA, the CDR3 is TGTGCCAGCAGCGCTAGCGGGGGTAGGGAGACCCAGTACTTC. This translates into CASSASGGRETQYF.

The rearrangement uses TRBV7-2 and TRBJ1-1; D might be TRBD1 (5 bases). CDR1 is SGHTA and CDR2 is FQGNSA in the germline V gene. The length of the CDR3 is 15 residues. The V end lost 2 bases, the J end lost 7 bases, and 17 bases lay between the germline ends. The CDR3: CASSLMIHGGNEAFF. DNA of the CDR3: TGTGCCAGCAGCTTAATGATCCATGGGGGGAATGAAGCTTTCTTT.

This clone was detected only once. V usage is TRBV6-5 and J usage is TRBJ2-3; 7 positions agree with TRBD1. Per germline, CDR1 MNHEY and CDR2 SVGAGI. This CDR3 region has 14 residues. V trimming: 6 bases; J trimming: 2 bases; junction bases outside the gene matches: 5. CDR3 region: CASRGQINTDTQYF. CDR3 in DNA: TGTGCCAGCAGGGGACAGATTAACACAGATACGCAGTATTTT.

This clone was seen only a few times. This rearrangement joins TRBV7-9 to TRBJ1-6; 11 nucleotides line up with TRBD1. This CDR3 comprises 16 residues. CDR1 is SEHNR, CDR2 FQNEAQ, per germline (reference sequence). V gave up 4 bases and J gave up 7 bases; unmatched junction bases: 6. CDR3 sequence reads: CASSSSGDRGNSPLHF. For the CDR3, the DNA is TGTGCCAGCAGCTCTTCCGGGGACAGGGGGAATTCACCCCTCCACTTT. Based on the CDR3 plus reference TRBV7-9 and TRBJ1-6, the full variable domain is DTGVSQNPRHKITKRGQNVTFRCDPISEHNRLYWYRQTLGQGPEFLTYFQNEAQLEKSRLLSDRFSAERPKGSFSTLEIQRTEQGDSAMYLCASSSSGDRGNSPLHFGNGTRLTVT.

This clone has only a few counts. V gene TRBV5-4 combines with J gene TRBJ1-6; unclear D gene. Germline CDR1 and CDR2: SGHNT and YYREEE (reference sequence). Trimming took off 0 bases at V and 7 bases at J, with 14 bases between the two ends. The CDR3 loop spans 16 amino acids. Here the CDR3 reads CASSLESSDGNSPLHF. The CDR3 DNA reads as TGTGCCAGCAGCTTGGAGTCATCCGACGGGAATTCACCCCTCCACTTT. The whole variable domain, filled in from reference TRBV5-4 and TRBJ1-6, reads ETGVTQSPTHLIKTRGQQVTLRCSSQSGHNTVSWYQQALGQGPQFIFQYYREEENGRGNFPPRFSGLQFPNYSSELNVNALELDDSALYLCASSLESSDGNSPLHFGNGTRLTVT.

This chain uses TRBV6-4 with TRBJ1-5; possibly TRBD1 for D (5 bases). CDR3 length: 15 residues. Germline CDR1 MRHNA, CDR2 SNTAGT. Trimming took off 3 bases at V and 0 bases at J, with 9 bases between the two ends. The CDR3 reads CASSDGAGSNQPQHF. CDR3 coding DNA: TGTGCCAGCAGTGATGGGGCTGGTAGCAATCAGCCCCAGCATTTT.

The chain combines TRBV13 with TRBJ2-7; 7 bases match TRBD2. The CDR3 covers 13 residues. The ends lost 0 bases at V and 6 bases at J; junction bases unmatched: 2. Germline V gene data show CDR1 as PRHDT and CDR2 as FYEKMQ (reference sequence). CDR3 bases: TGTGCCAGCAGCTTAGGCGGGGGGATCGAGCAGTACTTC. It codes for CASSLGGGIEQYF.